These T cell receptor beta chains were read from a single sample in a study of shared clonotypes between healthy human individuals. The repertoire was sequenced with immunoSEQ multiplex PCR; TCRdb's copy has only in-frame clones and lacks some. The data hold 1.4 million to 1.5 million clones, with roughly 96% observed a single time. Sample: naive CD4+ T cells sorted from blood. The source is a man aged 25 to 40 in good health. Each CDR3 is given with its conserved first and last residue. The D gene is left open where the match is weak. The size field is filled for only some rows; it gives once, few, many or a size class.

j_gene | abundance | d_gene | v_gene | CDR3nt | CDR3aa
TRBJ2-3 | few | TRBD2 | TRBV5-4 | TGTGCCAGCAGAACTAGCGGGAGAGATACGCAGTATTTT | CASRTSGRDTQYF
TRBJ1-4 | once | - | TRBV5-4 | TGTGCCAGCAGCCGTACGGACCATATTAATGAAAAACTGTTTTTT | CASSRTDHINEKLFF
TRBJ2-5 | - | - | TRBV18 | TGTGCCAGCTCACCAATAAAGGGCCAAGAGACCCAGTACTTC | CASSPIKGQETQYF
TRBJ1-1 | - | - | TRBV27 | TGTGCCAGCAGTTTATCGAAAGTCACGGGTGAAACTGAAGCTTTCTTT | CASSLSKVTGETEAFF
TRBJ2-7 | - | TRBD2 | TRBV7-8 | TGTGCCAGCAGCTTCGGCGGGAGCGCCTACGAGCAGTACTTC | CASSFGGSAYEQYF
TRBJ2-5 | - | TRBD2 | TRBV25-1 | TGTGCCAGCAGCCCGGGGGGGAAGGAGACCCAGTACTTC | CASSPGGKETQYF
TRBJ2-5 | - | - | TRBV28 | TGTGCCAGCAGCCCTACCCGCCCGGGGTCGACCCAGTACTTC | CASSPTRPGSTQYF
TRBJ2-3 | - | TRBD2 | TRBV10-3 | TGTGCCATCAAACCCGGACTAGCGGGGAGCACAGATACGCAGTATTTT | CAIKPGLAGSTDTQYF
TRBJ1-2 | - | - | TRBV28 | TGTGCCAGCAGTTTAAGGACAGTTTCCTATGGCTACACCTTC | CASSLRTVSYGYTF
TRBJ2-3 | - | - | TRBV19 | TGTGCCAGTAGTATCACACACCCTAGCACAGATACGCAGTATTTT | CASSITHPSTDTQYF
TRBJ1-1 | once | TRBD1 | TRBV5-6 | TGTGCCAGCAGCTCGTTAATAAGACAGGGTTTTTGGTCCACTGAAGCTTTCTTT | CASSSLIRQGFWSTEAFF
TRBJ2-1 | once | TRBD2 | TRBV27 | TGTGCCAGCAGGCGGATTGAGCGGGAGGCTGAGCAGTTCTTC | CASRRIEREAEQFF
TRBJ1-1 | - | TRBD1 | TRBV18 | TGTGCCAGCTCACTCACAGGGGGCGAGAACACTGAAGCTTTCTTT | CASSLTGGENTEAFF
TRBJ2-3 | - | - | TRBV5-6 | TGTGCCAGCAGCTTGGACCCGGGAGATACGCAGTATTTT | CASSLDPGDTQYF
TRBJ1-1 | - | - | TRBV28 | TGTGCCAGCAGCCAATTCATTTGGACGAACACTGAAGCTTTCTTT | CASSQFIWTNTEAFF